The entry that follows covers one T cell receptor beta chain sequence. Its antigen is unknown. Per-nucleotide qualities are absent, and no much larger clonotype sits a single base away. This entry comes from a study of blood T cell repertoires in COVID-19 (dated by TCRdb to 2020 to 2021). For context, the study as a whole: The collaborator samples originated in the United States, Italy and Spain and spanned the acute and convalescent phases of COVID-19. The material from the prospective study consisted of cDNA or gDNA derived from T cells, B-cell-depleted T cells, or PBMCs. Subjects who had been exposed to COVID-19, were actively infected with it, or had recovered from it provided the deeply sampled blood TCRbeta repertoires that made up the dataset. The repertoires were released in a freely available public database intended as a resource for research on the immune response to SARS-CoV-2. Samples were obtained from the ongoing ImmuneRACE study (first 160 participants) and from some 1,300 subjects provided by 6 global collaborators. Sample metadata almost always included a de-identified subject ID, COVID-19 status, age in years and sex. Where available, HLA class I and class II types were obtained from metadata supplied by the sample provider rather than from assay-based typing. Study-level results and caveats: The quantity of clinical and demographic metadata differed by source and by participant and was supplied without curation.

Whole blood was collected in K2EDTA tubes by collaborating institutions according to the institutions' own protocols. For TCRbeta analysis, collaborator samples were shipped as frozen whole blood, as isolated PBMCs, or as DNA extracted from either sample type. The immunoSEQ Assay, a bias-controlled multiplex PCR, was used to amplify TCRbeta CDR3 regions from genomic DNA. From the authors' description of their analysis: Within the assay, amplification of reference gene primers was used to estimate how many nucleated cells each sample contained. To quantify the absolute abundance of each unique TCRbeta CDR3 rearrangement, sequence reads were collapsed and filtered. Productive Simpson clonality was computed per sample as the square root of Simpson's diversity index over productive rearrangements. TCRdb took over this immuneACCESS table, retaining in-frame rearrangements with V and J assigned. Such tables are incomplete; in checked studies, under half of the missing clones stem from an unresolved V gene, and the remainder is unexplained. V, J and clone size are taken as reported in that table, and D and trimming were inferred from the DNA itself. This sample lists approximately 70,000 clones; about 70% were detected once. The ten top clones hold 35% of the sample.

What was sequenced was peripheral blood. This TCR was sampled from a woman aged 70-85 years with acute or convalescent COVID-19.

For the CDR3, the sequence is CASSFPGGRRGNTIYF. DNA sequence: TGTGCCAGCAGTTTCCCCGGGGGTCGGAGGGGAAACACCATATATTTT. Here the chain combines TRBV28 and TRBJ1-3; TRBD1 could be the D gene, as 5 bases match. The germline V gene encodes CDR1 MDHEN and CDR2 SYDVKM. Its CDR3 holds 16 amino acids, cysteine through phenylalanine. The retained sequence is limited to the CDR3, 48 bases, with the frame set at the first base. Trimming costs V 3 bases and J 4 bases, and their ends lie 16 bases apart. Reference TRBV28 and TRBJ1-3 proteins supply the regions before and after the CDR3; the full variable domain is: DVKVTQSSRYLVKRTGEKVFLECVQDMDHENMFWYRQDPGLGLRLIYFSYDVKMKEKGDIPEGYSVSREKKERFSLILESASTNQTSMYLCASSFPGGRRGNTIYFGEGSWLTVV.